This T cell receptor beta chain came from a study of blood T cell repertoires in COVID-19. Study-wide context: Italy, Spain and the United States were the sources of the convalescent and acute COVID-19 samples.

Those enrolled in Seattle joined during active infection and were followed longitudinally afterward. Original processing notes: Quantification of nucleated cells was approximated via reference gene primer amplification. TCRdb's table, derived via immunoSEQ multiplex PCR, lists solely in-frame clones and lacks some. V, J and clone size were drawn from that table, and D and trimming were deduced from the DNA. This sample has 150,000 to 200,000 clones; about 86% occur once, and the top ten carry around 9.9%. V lost 4 bases and J 4 bases, leaving 8 bases between the germline ends. The germline V gene has CDR1 SNHLY and CDR2 FYNNEI. The CDR3 length is 12 residues.

This sequence originates from a woman aged 60-70 years with COVID-19, enrolled during active disease. This chain links TRBV2 with TRBJ2-7; D perhaps matches TRBD2 (5 bases). Sequencing was performed on peripheral blood. CDR3 nucleotides: TGTGCCAGCAGTGGGGGAGTGTACGAGCAGTACTTC. The encoded protein is CASSGGVYEQYF.